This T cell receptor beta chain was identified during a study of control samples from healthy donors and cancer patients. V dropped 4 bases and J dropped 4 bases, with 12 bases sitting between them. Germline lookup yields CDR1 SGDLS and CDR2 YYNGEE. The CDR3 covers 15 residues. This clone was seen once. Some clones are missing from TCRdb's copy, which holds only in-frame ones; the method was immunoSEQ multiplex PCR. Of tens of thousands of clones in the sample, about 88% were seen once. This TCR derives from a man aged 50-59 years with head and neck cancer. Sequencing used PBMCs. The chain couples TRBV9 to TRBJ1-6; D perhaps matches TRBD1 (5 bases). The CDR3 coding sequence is TGTGCCAGCAGCCCTGGGGCAAGATATAATTCACCCCTCCACTTT. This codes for CASSPGARYNSPLHF.